One T cell receptor (beta chain) is described in this entry. As yet, its antigen is unknown. A read error may explain this, as a much larger clone is one base away. Blood RNA came from unsorted whole blood; germline DNA was also extracted. Sampling before surgery obtained roughly 3.8 milliliters of peripheral blood. The sample is drawn from a study of tumor-infiltrating lymphocytes in primary liver carcinoma. Total RNA (roughly 530 ng) served as template for TCR beta cDNA synthesis primed by a constant-region primer. Sequencing libraries for TCR beta derived from three nested multiplex PCR rounds that used slightly modified ARM-PCR. The first two PCR rounds used TRBV1-TRBV30 primers with a Cbeta primer, 10 cycles each. TCRdb redid the calling of the multiplex PCR reads with MiXCR, one entry per CDR3 protein. The sample holds approximately 300,000 distinct CDR3 sequences, about 60% seen once. The CDR3 is made up of 16 amino acids. The V gene lost 0 bases and the J gene lost 11 bases, with 17 bases spanning the gap. In germline, CDR1 is LGHNA, CDR2 YNFKEQ.

Study results and limitations: Overlap in tumor-adjacent and tumor-blood pairs fell below that of tumor region pairs. Being bulk and unsorted, samples allowed no CD4+ and CD8+ repertoire comparison. Tumors carried a top-250-clone fraction significantly exceeding that of blood (p = 0.039).

This TCR came from a middle-aged man with primary liver carcinoma and hepatitis B virus infection. The sample comprised peripheral blood. V usage is TRBV4-2 and J usage is TRBJ1-6; D gene uncertain. The CDR3: CASSQDFRQSGTPLHF. CDR3 nucleotides: TGTGCCAGCAGCCAAGATTTCCGGCAGAGCGGTACACCCCTCCACTTT.